A single sample is the source of the 22 T cell receptor beta chains below, sequenced in a study of shared clonotypes between healthy human individuals. The naive CD8 fraction comprised CD45RO-negative cells positively selected for CCR7 and excluded terminally differentiated effector memory CD45RA+ cells. This table comes from immunoSEQ multiplex PCR, and its TCRdb copy is limited to in-frame clones, with some not included. Here the sample spans nearly 2 million clones, about 95% being singletons. Sample: naive CD8+ T cells sorted from blood. These receptors were collected from a man aged 18 to 35 in good health.

The CDR3 DNA sequence: TGTGCCAGCAGCGCCCGGGACAGGGAAACTTCCCTCCACTTT. This encodes CASSARDRETSLHF. V gene TRBV7-6 combines with J gene TRBJ1-6, with 9 bases lining up with TRBD1. The CDR3 length is 14 residues. The V gene's germline CDR1 is SGHVS and CDR2 FNYEAQ. The ends lost 5 bases at V and 14 bases at J; junction bases unmatched: 10.

The gene calls are TRBV19 and TRBJ2-1; 11 positions match TRBD1. The CDR3 is made up of 24 amino acids. Germline values: CDR1 LNHDA, CDR2 SQIVND (reference sequence). V shed 2 bases and J 8 bases; nucleotides not matched to a gene: 32. CDR3 sequence: CASSIHPPGQGDFSTSHGLYEQFF. The CDR3 DNA follows: TGTGCCAGTAGTATACACCCGCCGGGACAGGGGGACTTTTCGACTTCTCACGGCCTCTATGAGCAGTTCTTC.

The rearrangement uses TRBV11-2 and TRBJ1-1; possible D gene TRBD1, 6 bases. CDR3 size: 20 residues. The germline V gene encodes CDR1 SGHAT and CDR2 FQNNGV. Between the trimmed V and J ends, which lost 0 bases and 0 bases, there was a span of 23 bases. The CDR3 DNA is TGTGCCAGCAGCTTAGAACCTTTGGGGGTACAGGGACCTCTGAACACTGAAGCTTTCTTT. Its translation: CASSLEPLGVQGPLNTEAFF.

This clone was detected once. The chain combines TRBV27 with TRBJ2-5, with a possible D match to TRBD2 (7 bases). The CDR3 extends over 15 amino acids. Germline assignment: CDR1 MNHEY and CDR2 SMNVEV (reference sequence). V shed 5 bases and J shed 5 bases, with 18 bases lying between them. CDR3 sequence: CASSGLGGPWETQYF. The CDR3 bases are TGTGCCAGCAGTGGCCTGGGGGGGCCTTGGGAGACCCAGTACTTC.

This chain joins TRBV28 and TRBJ1-1; D remains unclear. Per the germline V gene, CDR1 is MDHEN and CDR2 is SYDVKM. Deletions cut 6 bases from V and 0 bases from J, with 14 bases between. The CDR3 has 15 amino acids. The CDR3 region has the DNA TGTGCCAGCAGCCCAAGGCGCCATTTGAACACTGAAGCTTTCTTT. Encoded protein: CASSPRRHLNTEAFF.

The gene calls are TRBV6-1 and TRBJ1-1; D is unresolved. Trimming took 0 bases from V and 8 from J, leaving 19 bases between them. From germline, CDR1 is MNHNS and CDR2 SASEGT. CDR3 length: 16 residues. DNA of the CDR3: TGTGCCAGCAGTGAAGCGCCGGGCGAGGACGGGTGGGAAGCTTTCTTT. This encodes CASSEAPGEDGWEAFF.

CDR3 in DNA: TGTGCCAGTAGCCTTAGCTGGACAGGGGATGAGCAGTACTTC. This gives the protein CASSLSWTGDEQYF. The chain carries TRBV19 and TRBJ2-7, with TRBD1 identical over 9 bases. Germline assignment: CDR1 LNHDA and CDR2 SQIVND (reference sequence). The ends lost 6 bases at V and 7 bases at J; junction bases unmatched: 10. This CDR3 spans 14 amino acids.

The chain joins TRBV9 to TRBJ1-4, with 7 positions matching TRBD1. Germline V gene data show CDR1 as SGDLS and CDR2 as YYNGEE. The CDR3 is made up of 15 amino acids. J gave up 5 bases and V 4 bases, and 8 bases lay outside the gene matches. As DNA, the CDR3 is TGTGCCAGCAGCTCACAGGGGACTGCAAATGAAAAACTGTTTTTT. As protein: CASSSQGTANEKLFF. The full variable domain, rest sourced from reference TRBV9 and TRBJ1-4, is DSGVTQTPKHLITATGQRVTLRCSPRSGDLSVYWYQQSLDQGLQFLIQYYNGEERAKGNILERFSAQQFPDLHSELNLSSLELGDSALYFCASSSQGTANEKLFFGSGTQLSVL.

The rearrangement uses TRBV7-2 and TRBJ1-4; maybe TRBD1 (5 bases). Trimming pared 5 bases from V and 8 bases from J, leaving 18 bases between. Germline assignment: CDR1 SGHTA and CDR2 FQGNSA. This CDR3 is 15 amino acids long. CDR3 DNA: TGTGCCAGCAGCGTAGGGTATGGGGGATTAGAAAAACTGTTTTTT. This sequence encodes CASSVGYGGLEKLFF.

The chain couples TRBV28 to TRBJ1-2; the D is unclear. Germline V gives CDR1 MDHEN, CDR2 SYDVKM. The V end was cut by 5 bases, the J end by 3 bases, with 19 bases between. The CDR3 runs to 16 residues. CDR3 DNA: TGTGCCAGCAGTCACACCCGCCAGGAGGTTGACTATGGCTACACCTTC. It specifies CASSHTRQEVDYGYTF.

The chain employs TRBV6-1 and TRBJ1-5, with D unclear. This CDR3 region has 15 residues. The germline V and J ends were trimmed by 6 bases and 1 base, with 13 bases remaining between them. Germline V gene data show CDR1 as MNHNS and CDR2 as SASEGT. Here the CDR3 reads CASSRDGGSNQPQHF. The CDR3 nucleotides read TGTGCCAGCAGCCGAGACGGCGGAAGCAATCAGCCCCAGCATTTT.

The rearrangement joins TRBV7-2 to TRBJ2-7; the D gene is possibly TRBD2 (5 bases). This CDR3 has 15 amino acids. Per germline, CDR1 SGHTA and CDR2 FQGNSA. Between the trimmed V and J ends, which lost 3 bases and 0 bases, there was a span of 12 bases. The CDR3 is CASSFLASHSYEQYF. Written as DNA, the CDR3 is TGTGCCAGCAGCTTTCTTGCTAGCCACTCCTACGAGCAGTACTTC.

This clone was detected only once. The chain links TRBV6-5 to TRBJ2-7; maybe TRBD1 (6 bases). This CDR3 region has 15 residues. In germline, CDR1 is MNHEY, CDR2 SVGAGI. V lost 4 bases to trimming and J lost 2 bases, with 15 bases between them. In DNA form, the CDR3 reads TGTGCCAGCAGTTTTCATAGGGGGAGAACCTACGAGCAGTACTTC. Protein: CASSFHRGRTYEQYF.

For this clone: Other DNA sequences of this sample code for an identical CDR3. The V gene is TRBV4-3, the J gene TRBJ1-1, with TRBD1 as a possible D gene (6 bases). The CDR3 is 15 residues long. The germline V gene has CDR1 LGHNA and CDR2 YSLEER. Trimming shortened V by 0 bases and J by 4 bases, and 12 bases separated the two germline ends. CDR3 protein: CASSQDSGGLTEAFF. In nucleotides, the CDR3 is TGCGCCAGCAGCCAAGATTCTGGGGGGCTCACTGAAGCTTTCTTT.

The chain employs TRBV9 and TRBJ2-1; TRBD2 aligns across 14 bases. This CDR3 region has 18 residues. V lost 0 bases, J lost 4 bases, and 6 bases stayed unmatched. The V gene's germline CDR1 is SGDLS and CDR2 YYNGEE. CDR3 region: CASSVGLAGGWGYNEQFF. The DNA for the CDR3 is TGTGCCAGCAGCGTAGGACTAGCGGGAGGGTGGGGTTACAATGAGCAGTTCTTC.

This clone was observed once. The gene calls are TRBV5-6 and TRBJ1-2, with D unclear. The CDR3 is made up of 16 amino acids. The ends were cut back, 6 bases at V and 5 bases at J, with 23 bases in the middle. Germline V gene sequence: CDR1 SGHDT, CDR2 YYEEEE. The CDR3: CASTIDSDGFDYGYTF. Written as DNA, the CDR3 is TGTGCCAGCACCATCGATTCGGACGGATTTGATTATGGCTACACCTTC. Based on the CDR3 plus reference TRBV5-6 and TRBJ1-2, the full variable domain is DAGVTQSPTHLIKTRGQQVTLRCSPKSGHDTVSWYQQALGQGPQFIFQYYEEEERQRGNFPDRFSGHQFPNYSSELNVNALLLGDSALYLCASTIDSDGFDYGYTFGSGTRLTVV.

This chain joins TRBV28 and TRBJ1-6, with TRBD1 as a possible D gene (6 bases). Between the trimmed V and J ends, which lost 6 bases and 14 bases, there was a span of 14 bases. CDR1 is MDHEN and CDR2 is SYDVKM in the germline V gene. This CDR3 region has 12 residues. The CDR3 DNA is TGTGCCAGCAGCCCCGGGACAACTACCCTCCACTTT. Residues: CASSPGTTTLHF.

J is TRBJ1-4 and V is TRBV7-9; D is unresolved. The CDR3 is 15 amino acids. Germline CDR1 reads SEHNR; CDR2 reads FQNEAQ (reference sequence). V lost 5 bases and J 0 bases, leaving 10 bases between the germline ends. DNA of the CDR3: TGTGCCAGCAGCCCCACAACATCAACTAATGAAAAACTGTTTTTT. This gives the protein CASSPTTSTNEKLFF.

This chain uses TRBV4-3 with TRBJ2-7; D might be TRBD1 (7 bases). This CDR3 is 15 amino acids long. The V end was cut by 0 bases, the J end by 3 bases, with 12 bases between. The germline V gene encodes CDR1 LGHNA and CDR2 YSLEER. The CDR3 DNA is TGCGCCAGCAGCCAAGATGCGCAGGGGGGCTACGAGCAGTACTTC. Residues: CASSQDAQGGYEQYF.

This clone is a singleton in its sample. The rearrangement uses TRBV6-5 and TRBJ1-2; D not certain. This CDR3 region has 12 residues. Trimming left V 6 bases short and J 8 bases short, with 13 bases between. Germline lookup yields CDR1 MNHEY and CDR2 SVGAGI. The CDR3 region is CASSPGGLGYTF. The CDR3 DNA sequence: TGTGCCAGCAGCCCCGGAGGGCTGGGCTACACCTTC.

The rearrangement joins TRBV4-3 to TRBJ2-1, with a weak D call TRBD2 (6 bases). The CDR3 runs to 15 residues. CDR1 LGHNA and CDR2 YSLEER come from the germline V gene. Trimming stripped 0 bases from V and 4 bases from J, with 10 bases between. The DNA for the CDR3 is TGCGCCAGCAGCCAAGAACGGCGGGATTACAATGAGCAGTTCTTC. As protein: CASSQERRDYNEQFF.

The chain recombines TRBV5-6 with TRBJ2-1; a possible D gene is TRBD1 (5 bases). Germline CDR1 SGHDT, CDR2 YYEEEE. The CDR3 sequence is 13 residues long. V lost 4 bases and J lost 4, with 9 bases in between. The chain's CDR3 is CASSGALYNEQFF. Written as DNA, the CDR3 is TGTGCCAGCAGCGGGGCACTGTACAATGAGCAGTTCTTC.